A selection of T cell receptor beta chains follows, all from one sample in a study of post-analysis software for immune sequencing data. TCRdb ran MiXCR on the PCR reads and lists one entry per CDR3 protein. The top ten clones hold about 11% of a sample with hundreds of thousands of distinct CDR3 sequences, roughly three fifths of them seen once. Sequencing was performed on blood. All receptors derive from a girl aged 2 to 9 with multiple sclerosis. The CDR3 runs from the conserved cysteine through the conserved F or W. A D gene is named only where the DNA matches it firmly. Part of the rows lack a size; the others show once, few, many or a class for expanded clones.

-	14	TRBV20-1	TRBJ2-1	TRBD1	TGCAGTGCTAGAGATTTCCAGGGGGCCAATGAGCAGTTCTTC	CSARDFQGANEQFF
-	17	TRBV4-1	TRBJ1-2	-	TGCGCCAGCAGCCACCCCTCGGATCTCAGTACAAACTATGGCTACACCTTC	CASSHPSDLSTNYGYTF
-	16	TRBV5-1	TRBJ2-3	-	TGCGCCAGCAGCTTCCGGATCGACGTTGGGCCAGATACGCAGTATTTT	CASSFRIDVGPDTQYF
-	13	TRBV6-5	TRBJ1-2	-	TGTGCCAGCAGTAAGACACGGGACTATGGCTACACCTTC	CASSKTRDYGYTF
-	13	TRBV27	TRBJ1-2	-	TGTGCCAGCAGGGACGGTTCTAACTATGGCTACACCTTC	CASRDGSNYGYTF
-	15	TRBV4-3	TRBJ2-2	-	TGCGCCAGCAGCCAGAGGAGGGGCTGGACCGGGGAGCTGTTTTTT	CASSQRRGWTGELFF
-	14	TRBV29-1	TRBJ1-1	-	TGCAGCGTTGAAAAGGGGGGGCAGAACACTGAAGCTTTCTTT	CSVEKGGQNTEAFF
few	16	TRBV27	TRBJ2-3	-	TGTGCCAGCAGTTTATACGGGGGGCGGAACACAGATACGCAGTATTTT	CASSLYGGRNTDTQYF
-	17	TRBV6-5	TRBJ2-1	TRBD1	TGTGCCAGCAGTTACCACGCGGGACAGGGGGCGCACAATGAGCAGTTCTTC	CASSYHAGQGAHNEQFF
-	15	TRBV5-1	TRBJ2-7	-	TGCGCCAGCAGCTGGGGACATCCGAGCTCCTACGAGCAGTACTTC	CASSWGHPSSYEQYF
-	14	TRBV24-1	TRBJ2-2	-	TGTGCCACCAGTGATACTACCCCAACCGGGGAGCTGTTTTTT	CATSDTTPTGELFF
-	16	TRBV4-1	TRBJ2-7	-	TGCGCCAGCAGCCAAGATCGAGGGATTCTAACCTACGAGCAGTACTTC	CASSQDRGILTYEQYF
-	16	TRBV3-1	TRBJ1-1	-	TGTACCAGCAGCCCTACGTGGGGGGGGATGAACACTGAAGCTTTCTTT	CTSSPTWGGMNTEAFF
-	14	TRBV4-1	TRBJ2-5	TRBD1	TGCGCCAGCAGCCCGCTGACAGGGGTGGAGGAGCAGTACTTC	CASSPLTGVEEQYF
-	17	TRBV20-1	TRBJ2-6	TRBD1	TGCAGTGCTGTCCGGGACAGGCGCCCCTCTGGTGCCAACGTCCTGACTTTC	CSAVRDRRPSGANVLTF
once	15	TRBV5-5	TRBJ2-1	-	TGTGCCAGCAGCTTGGGAGGAGTCCTGGGAGATGAGCAGTTCTTC	CASSLGGVLGDEQFF
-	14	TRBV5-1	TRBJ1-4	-	TGCGCCAGCAGCCCCGAAGAACCGATTGAAAAACTGTTTTTT	CASSPEEPIEKLFF
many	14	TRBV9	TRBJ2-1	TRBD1	TGTGCCAGCACCAAAGGACAGGGAACGAATGAGCAGTTCTTC	CASTKGQGTNEQFF
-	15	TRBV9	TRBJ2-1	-	TGTGCCAGCAGCGTAACAGGGGACTCGTTGGATGAGCAGTTCTTC	CASSVTGDSLDEQFF
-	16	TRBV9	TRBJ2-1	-	TGTGCCAGCAGCGCGTCATCCGCCCTACCCGGCAATGAGCAGTTCTTC	CASSASSALPGNEQFF
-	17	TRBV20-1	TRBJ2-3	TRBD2	TGCAGTGCTAGAGCCTACCGACTAGCGGGAGCGGAAGATACGCAGTATTTT	CSARAYRLAGAEDTQYF
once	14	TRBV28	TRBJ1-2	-	TGTGCCAGCAGTTTATCCCACAGTTCCTATGGCTACACCTTC	CASSLSHSSYGYTF
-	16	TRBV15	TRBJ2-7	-	TGTGCCACCAGCAGCCCCCCCATGGAACAGAACTACGAGCAGTACTTC	CATSSPPMEQNYEQYF
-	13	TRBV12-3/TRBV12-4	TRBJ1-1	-	TGTGCCAGCAGTCAGGACGTGAACACTGGAGCTTTCTTT	CASSQDVNTGAFF
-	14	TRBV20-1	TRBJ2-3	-	TGCAGTGCTAGAGGAGGGTACAACACAGATACGCAGTATTTT	CSARGGYNTDTQYF
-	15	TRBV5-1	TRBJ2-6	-	TGCGCCAGCAGCTTGGACGGGGCTGGGGCCAACGTCCTGACTTTC	CASSLDGAGANVLTF
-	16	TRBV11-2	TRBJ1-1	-	TGTGCCAGCAGCTTAGGGGCGGGCGGATTGAACACTGAAGCTTTCTTT	CASSLGAGGLNTEAFF
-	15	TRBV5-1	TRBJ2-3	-	TGCGCCAGCTTCCTCGATTATGGGAGCACAGATACGCAGTATTTT	CASFLDYGSTDTQYF
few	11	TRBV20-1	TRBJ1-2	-	TGCAGTGCTAGAAGGGGGGATGGCTACACCTTC	CSARRGDGYTF
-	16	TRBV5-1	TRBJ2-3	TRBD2	TGCGCCAGCAGCTTTTTGGCGGGAGACCCCACAGATACGCAGTATTTT	CASSFLAGDPTDTQYF
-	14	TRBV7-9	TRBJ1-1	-	TGTGCCAGCAGCCCGAAGGGACAGAACACTGAAGCTTTCTTT	CASSPKGQNTEAFF
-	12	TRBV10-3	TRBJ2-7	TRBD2	TGTGCCATCAGTGAGGGGGGGGGCGAGCAGTACTTC	CAISEGGGEQYF
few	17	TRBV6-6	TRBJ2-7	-	TGTGCCAGCAGTTACTCCGCGTCGAGTCGCGGCTCCTACGAGCAGTACTTC	CASSYSASSRGSYEQYF
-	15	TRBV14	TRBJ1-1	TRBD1	TGTGCCAGCAGCCAAGCGGTCGGGGACAGCGAGGGAGCTTTCTTT	CASSQAVGDSEGAFF
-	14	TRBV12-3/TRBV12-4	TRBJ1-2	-	TGTGCCAGCAGTTCTCTGGCAGCAGACTATGGCTACACCTTC	CASSSLAADYGYTF
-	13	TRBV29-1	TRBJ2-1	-	TGCAGCCCCCGAAGGTTTAACTACAATGAGCAGTTCTTC	CSPRRFNYNEQFF
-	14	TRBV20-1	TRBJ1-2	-	TGCAGTGCTAGAGAAGCAGGGACAAACTATGGCTACACCTTC	CSAREAGTNYGYTF
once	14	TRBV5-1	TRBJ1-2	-	TGCGCCAGCAGCTTGGACGGTGGGACCTATGGCTACACCTTC	CASSLDGGTYGYTF
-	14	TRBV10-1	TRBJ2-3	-	TGCGCCAACAGTGCCGGGACTGTCCAGGATACGCAGTATTTT	CANSAGTVQDTQYF
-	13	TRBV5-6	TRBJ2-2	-	TGTGCCAGCAGCTTGGTACTACAGGAGAAGCTGTTTTTT	CASSLVLQEKLFF
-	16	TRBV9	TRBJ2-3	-	TGTGCCAGCAGCGAGCACACCGGTGTGGAGGGGAATACGCAGTATTTT	CASSEHTGVEGNTQYF
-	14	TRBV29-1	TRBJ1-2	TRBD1	TGCAGCGTTGGGTTCCAGGGGGCACCCTATGGCTACACCTTC	CSVGFQGAPYGYTF
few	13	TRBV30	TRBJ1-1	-	TGTGCCTGGGCGACAGGCATGAACACTGAAGCTTTCTTT	CAWATGMNTEAFF
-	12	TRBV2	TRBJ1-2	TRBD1	TGTGCCAGCAGGGCAGGGGGGTATGGCTACACCTTC	CASRAGGYGYTF
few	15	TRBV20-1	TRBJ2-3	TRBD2	TGCAGTGCTAACCCGACCGGGGGGGTCGGCGATACGCAGTATTTT	CSANPTGGVGDTQYF
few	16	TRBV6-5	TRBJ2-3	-	TGTGCCAGCAGTTACTCATGGGGGGGCGGACCAGATACGCAGTATTTT	CASSYSWGGGPDTQYF
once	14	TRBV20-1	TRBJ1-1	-	TGCAGCGCTAGTAAGGGACACCTGAACACTGAAGCTTTCTTT	CSASKGHLNTEAFF
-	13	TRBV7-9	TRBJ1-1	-	TGTGCCGGCAGCTTACAGGTTAACACTGAAGCTTTCTTT	CAGSLQVNTEAFF
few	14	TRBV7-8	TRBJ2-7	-	TGTGCCAGCAGCTTTAGAGGGTGGGGACGGGAGCAGTACTTC	CASSFRGWGREQYF
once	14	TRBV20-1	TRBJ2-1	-	TGCAGTGCTAGCGCTCGGCGACTCGCTCTTGAACAGTTCTTC	CSASARRLALEQFF
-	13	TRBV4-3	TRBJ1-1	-	TGCGCCAGCAGCCTAGTAAGTGATGGGGAAGCTTTCTTT	CASSLVSDGEAFF
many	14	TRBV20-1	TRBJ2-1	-	TGCAGTGCTAGTACGGCAGGGCCGTACAATGAGCAGTTCTTC	CSASTAGPYNEQFF